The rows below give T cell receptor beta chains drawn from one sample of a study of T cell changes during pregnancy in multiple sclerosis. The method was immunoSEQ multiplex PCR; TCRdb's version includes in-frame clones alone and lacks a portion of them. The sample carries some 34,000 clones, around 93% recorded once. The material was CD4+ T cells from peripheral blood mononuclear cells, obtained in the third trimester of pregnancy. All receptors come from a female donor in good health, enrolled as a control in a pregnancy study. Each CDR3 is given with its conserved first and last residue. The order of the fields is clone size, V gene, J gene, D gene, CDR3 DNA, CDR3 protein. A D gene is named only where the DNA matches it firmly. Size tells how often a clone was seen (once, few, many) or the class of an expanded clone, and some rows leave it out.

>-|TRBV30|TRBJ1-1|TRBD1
TGTGCCTTGACAGGGCCTTACATGAACACTGAAGCTTTCTTT
CALTGPYMNTEAFF
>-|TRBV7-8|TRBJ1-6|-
TGTGCCAGCAGCTTAGAACAGCTTCCCTCACCCCTCCACTTT
CASSLEQLPSPLHF
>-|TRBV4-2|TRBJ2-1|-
TGTGCCAGCAGCCAAGGGGAGTTGGGCAATGAGCAGTTCTTC
CASSQGELGNEQFF
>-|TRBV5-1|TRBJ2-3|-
TGCGCCAGCAGCTTGGCGCGCATCATCACAGATACGCAGTATTTT
CASSLARIITDTQYF
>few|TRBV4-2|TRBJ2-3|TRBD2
TGTGCCAGCAGCCGTCTCGGCCTAGCGGGGATGAACACAGATACGCAGTATTTT
CASSRLGLAGMNTDTQYF
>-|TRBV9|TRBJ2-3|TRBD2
TGTGCCAGCAGCCCGGCGGGGGGGGCATCAGATACGCAGTATTTT
CASSPAGGASDTQYF
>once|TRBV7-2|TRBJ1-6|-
TGTGCCACAACAGAAAGCTCCTATAATTCACCCCTCCACTTT
CATTESSYNSPLHF
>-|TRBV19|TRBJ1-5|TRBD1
TGTGCCAGTAGCCGGTCCCCGGGGACAGCGAGAAATCAGCCCCAGCATTTT
CASSRSPGTARNQPQHF
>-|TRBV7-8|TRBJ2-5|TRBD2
TGTGCCAGCAGCTTAAGACTAGCGGGCCAAGAGACCCAGTACTTC
CASSLRLAGQETQYF
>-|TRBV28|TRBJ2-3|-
TGTGCCACCGGGGCAGATACGCAGTATTTT
CATGADTQYF
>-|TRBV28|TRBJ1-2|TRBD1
TGTGCCAGCACCTCCCTGGGACAGAACTATGGCTACACCTTC
CASTSLGQNYGYTF
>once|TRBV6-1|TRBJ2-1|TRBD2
TGTGCCAGCAGGGGACTAGCGGGGCCGTACAATGAGCAGTTCTTC
CASRGLAGPYNEQFF
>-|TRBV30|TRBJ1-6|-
TGTGGAAGTAGTGGCCCGCCGGGTTCACCCCTCCACTTT
CGSSGPPGSPLHF
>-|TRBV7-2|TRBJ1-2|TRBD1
TGTGCCAGCAGCCCTTTGGGACAGGGGACTAACTATGGCTACACCTTC
CASSPLGQGTNYGYTF
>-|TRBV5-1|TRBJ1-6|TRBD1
TGCGCCAGCAGCCAGGACAGGGGCGAATTGGGATCACCCCTCCACTTT
CASSQDRGELGSPLHF
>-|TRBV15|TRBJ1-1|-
TGTGCCACCAGCACAGGGAAGGGCACTGAAGCTTTCTTT
CATSTGKGTEAFF
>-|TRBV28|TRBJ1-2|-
TGTGCCACCGTAAAACTAGGGGGGGGCGGCTACACCTTC
CATVKLGGGGYTF
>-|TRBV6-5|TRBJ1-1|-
TGTGCCAGCAACGTCAGGGCCCCAAAAAACACTGAAGCTTTCTTT
CASNVRAPKNTEAFF
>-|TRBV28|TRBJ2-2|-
TGTGCCAGCAGTTTATCGGGGAAAGGGAACACCGGGGAGCTGTTTTTT
CASSLSGKGNTGELFF
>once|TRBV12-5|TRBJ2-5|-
TGTGCTAGTGGTTTGACAGGGCGAGAGACCCAGTACTTC
CASGLTGRETQYF
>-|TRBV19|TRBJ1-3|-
TGTGCCAGTAGTTCTCAGGGTGCCGACCGACTCAACACCATATATTTT
CASSSQGADRLNTIYF
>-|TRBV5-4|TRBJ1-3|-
TGTGCCAGCAGCCTTTACTCTGGAAACACCATATATTTT
CASSLYSGNTIYF
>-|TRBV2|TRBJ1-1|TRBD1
TGTGCCAGCAGCGAACAGGGGTTCACTGAAGCTTTCTTT
CASSEQGFTEAFF
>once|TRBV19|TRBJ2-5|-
TGTGCCAGTAGTATCGGGGGAGTCGGGTACGAGACCCAGTACTTC
CASSIGGVGYETQYF
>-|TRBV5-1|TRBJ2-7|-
TGCGCCAGCAGCTTGTTCCGGGGATCCTACGGGCAGTACTTC
CASSLFRGSYGQYF
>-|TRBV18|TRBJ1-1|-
TGTGCCAGCTCCACGGAGCGGAACACTGAAGCTTTCTTT
CASSTERNTEAFF
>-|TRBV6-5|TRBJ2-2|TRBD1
TGTGCCAGCAAGGCGGGACAGGGAACCCCCGGGGAGCTGTTTTTT
CASKAGQGTPGELFF
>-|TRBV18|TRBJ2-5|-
TGTGCCAGCTCACCACAGGGGAGGGAGACCCAGTACTTC
CASSPQGRETQYF
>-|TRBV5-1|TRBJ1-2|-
TGCGCCAGCAGCCTGCAGGGCTATGGCTACACCTTC
CASSLQGYGYTF
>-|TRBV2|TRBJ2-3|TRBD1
TGTGCCAGCATGGGACAGACTGTACCTAGCACAGATACGCAGTATTTT
CASMGQTVPSTDTQYF
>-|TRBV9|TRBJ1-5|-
TGTGCCAGCAGCGTAGCTCAGAAAAGGGCAGGGAGGTATCAGCCCCAGCATTTT
CASSVAQKRAGRYQPQHF
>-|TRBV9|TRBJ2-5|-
TGTGCCAGCAGCGTGGGTTACAGTTGGGTTGAGACCCAGTACTTC
CASSVGYSWVETQYF
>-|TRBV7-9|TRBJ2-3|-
TGTGCCAGCAGCTTATATTCGGGGTACACAGATACGCAGTATTTT
CASSLYSGYTDTQYF
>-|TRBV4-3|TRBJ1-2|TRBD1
TGCGCCAGCAGCCCCGGGGACAGGGTTTTGGGAGGCTACACCTTC
CASSPGDRVLGGYTF
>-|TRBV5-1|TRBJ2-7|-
TGCGCCAGCAGCAGGGGGGACAGCGTCCACGAGCAGTACTTC
CASSRGDSVHEQYF
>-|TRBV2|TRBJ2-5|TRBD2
TGTGCCAGCATTGGACTAGTTCGACAAGAGACCCAGTACTTC
CASIGLVRQETQYF
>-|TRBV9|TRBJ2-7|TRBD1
TGTGCCAGCAGCCCCCAGACAGGGGCCAACGAGCAGTACTTC
CASSPQTGANEQYF
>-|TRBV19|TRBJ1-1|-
TGTGCCAGCCAGGGCAACACTGAAGCTTTCTTT
CASQGNTEAFF
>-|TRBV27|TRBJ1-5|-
TGTGCCAGCAGTCGGTATGGCAATCAGCCCCAGCATTTT
CASSRYGNQPQHF
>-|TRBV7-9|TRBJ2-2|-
TGTGCCAGCAGCCAAAACTTCGCGAACACCGGGGAGCTGTTTTTT
CASSQNFANTGELFF